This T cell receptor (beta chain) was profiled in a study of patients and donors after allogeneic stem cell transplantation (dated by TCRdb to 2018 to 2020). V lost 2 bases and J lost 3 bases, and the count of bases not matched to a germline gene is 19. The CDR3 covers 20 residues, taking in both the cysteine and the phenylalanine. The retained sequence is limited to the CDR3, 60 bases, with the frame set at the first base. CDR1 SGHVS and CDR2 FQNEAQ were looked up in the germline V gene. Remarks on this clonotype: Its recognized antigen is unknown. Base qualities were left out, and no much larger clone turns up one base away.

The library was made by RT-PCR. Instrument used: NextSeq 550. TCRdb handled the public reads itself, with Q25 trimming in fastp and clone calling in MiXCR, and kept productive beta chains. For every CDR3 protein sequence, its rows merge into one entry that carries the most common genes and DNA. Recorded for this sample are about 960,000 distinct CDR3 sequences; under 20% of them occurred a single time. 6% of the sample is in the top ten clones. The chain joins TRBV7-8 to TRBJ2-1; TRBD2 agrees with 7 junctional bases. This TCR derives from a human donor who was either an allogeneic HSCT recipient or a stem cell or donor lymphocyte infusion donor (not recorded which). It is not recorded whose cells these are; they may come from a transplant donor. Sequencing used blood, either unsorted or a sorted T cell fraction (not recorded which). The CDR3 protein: CASSLPQTISPRGGYNEQFF. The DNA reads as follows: TGTGCCAGCAGCTTACCCCAGACGATATCTCCGCGCGGGGGCTACAATGAGCAGTTCTTC.